The text below deals with one T cell receptor (beta chain). Time point denoted: pre-treatment sample, taken before nivolumab and TIL therapy. Enrollment ran from 2017 to early 2020. The entry originates in a study of TIL therapy for anti-PD-1-resistant metastatic lung cancer. Overall study context: Tumors had a median PD-L1 proportion score of approximately 6.4%. Tumors carried a median roughly 1.5 non-synonymous mutations per megabase.

Sequencing used immunoSEQ v3. Survey-level samples got 2 million to 2.5 million read pairs; deep-level samples got roughly 5-6.5 million. Sequencing was performed with immunoSEQ multiplex PCR; in TCRdb, only in-frame clones are kept and a portion is missing. The sample has about 52,000 clones; approximately 79% are singletons. CDR1 and CDR2 from the germline V gene are MGHRA and YSYEKL. V dropped 4 bases and J dropped 6; count of bases not matched to a gene: 12. The CDR3 length is 16 residues. Here the sequenced sample was blood, taken at baseline. The chain carries TRBV4-1 and TRBJ1-2; 9 nucleotides align to TRBD1. The receptor comes from a woman aged 25-80 years with non-small cell lung cancer. Here the CDR3 DNA reads TGCGCCAGCAGCCTTTACCGGGACAGGGCGCATAATGGCTACACCTTC. The encoded protein is CASSLYRDRAHNGYTF.